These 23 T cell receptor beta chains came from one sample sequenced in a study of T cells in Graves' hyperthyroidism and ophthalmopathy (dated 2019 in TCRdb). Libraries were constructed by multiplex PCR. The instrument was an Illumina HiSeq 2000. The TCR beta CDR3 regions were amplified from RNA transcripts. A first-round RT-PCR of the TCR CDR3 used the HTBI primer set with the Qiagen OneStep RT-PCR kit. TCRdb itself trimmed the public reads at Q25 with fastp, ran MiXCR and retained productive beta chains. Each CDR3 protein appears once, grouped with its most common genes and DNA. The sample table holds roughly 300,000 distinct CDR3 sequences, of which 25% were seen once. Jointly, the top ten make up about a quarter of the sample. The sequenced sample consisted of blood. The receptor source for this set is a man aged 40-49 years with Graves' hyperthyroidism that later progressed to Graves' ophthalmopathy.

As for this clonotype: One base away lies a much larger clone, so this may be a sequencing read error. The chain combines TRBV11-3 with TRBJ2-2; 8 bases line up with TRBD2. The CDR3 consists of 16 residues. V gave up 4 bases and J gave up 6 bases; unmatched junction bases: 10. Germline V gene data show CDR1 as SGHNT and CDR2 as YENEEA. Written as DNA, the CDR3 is TGTGCCAGCAGCTCAGGGACTAGTCGGTACGCCGGGGAGCTGTTTTTT. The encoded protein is CASSSGTSRYAGELFF.

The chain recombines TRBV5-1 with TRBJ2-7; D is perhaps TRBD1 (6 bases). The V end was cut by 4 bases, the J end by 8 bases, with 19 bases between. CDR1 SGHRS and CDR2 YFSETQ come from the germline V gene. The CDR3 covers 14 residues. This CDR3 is CASSTGQMVRQQYF. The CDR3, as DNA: TGCGCCAGCAGCACCGGACAGATGGTACGGCAGCAGTACTTC.

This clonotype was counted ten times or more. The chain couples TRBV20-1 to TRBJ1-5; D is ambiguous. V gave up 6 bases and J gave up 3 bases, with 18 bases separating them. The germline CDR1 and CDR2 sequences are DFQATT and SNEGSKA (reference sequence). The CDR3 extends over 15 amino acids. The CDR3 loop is CSAINSNVHNQPQHF. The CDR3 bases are TGCAGTGCCATCAATTCGAATGTCCACAATCAGCCCCAGCATTTT.

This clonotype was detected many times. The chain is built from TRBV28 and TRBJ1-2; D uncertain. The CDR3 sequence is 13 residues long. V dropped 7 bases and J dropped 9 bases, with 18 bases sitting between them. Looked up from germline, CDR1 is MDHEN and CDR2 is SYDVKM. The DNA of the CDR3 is TGTGCCAGCACATTCCGGGTCCTGGTACGCTACACCTTC. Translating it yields CASTFRVLVRYTF.

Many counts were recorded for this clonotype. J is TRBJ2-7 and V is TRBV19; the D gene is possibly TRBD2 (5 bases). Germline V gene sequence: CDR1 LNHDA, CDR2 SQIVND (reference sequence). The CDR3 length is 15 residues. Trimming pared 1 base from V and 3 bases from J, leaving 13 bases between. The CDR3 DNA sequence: TGTGCCAGTAGTATAGGTGCCGGACTTTACTACGAGCAGTACTTC. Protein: CASSIGAGLYYEQYF.

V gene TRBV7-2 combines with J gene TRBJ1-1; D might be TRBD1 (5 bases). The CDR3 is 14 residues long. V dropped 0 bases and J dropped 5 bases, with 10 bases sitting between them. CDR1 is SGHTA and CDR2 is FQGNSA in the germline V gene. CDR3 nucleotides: TGTGCCAGCAGCTTAGCCCAGGGTGGAACTGAAGCTTTCTTT. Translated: CASSLAQGGTEAFF.

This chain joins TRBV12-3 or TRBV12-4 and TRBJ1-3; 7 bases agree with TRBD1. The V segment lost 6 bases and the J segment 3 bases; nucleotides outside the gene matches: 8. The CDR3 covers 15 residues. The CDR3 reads CASSTGALGGNTIYF. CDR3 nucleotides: TGTGCCAGCAGCACAGGGGCTTTGGGTGGAAACACCATATATTTT.

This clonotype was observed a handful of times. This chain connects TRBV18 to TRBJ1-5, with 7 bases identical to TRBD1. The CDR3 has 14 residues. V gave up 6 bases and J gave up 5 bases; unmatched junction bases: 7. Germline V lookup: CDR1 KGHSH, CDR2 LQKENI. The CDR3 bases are TGTGCCAGCTCGCTACAGGGGATGGATCAGCCCCAGCATTTT. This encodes CASSLQGMDQPQHF.

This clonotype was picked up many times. CDR3 sequence (DNA): TGTGCCAGCAGTAGGAGCGGGGCGGCTCGCGAGACCCAGTACTTC. It specifies CASSRSGAARETQYF. The chain combines TRBV28 with TRBJ2-5; TRBD2 agrees at 7 bases. The CDR3 totals 15 residues. Looked up from germline, CDR1 is MDHEN and CDR2 is SYDVKM. V trimming: 5 bases; J trimming: 5 bases; junction bases outside the gene matches: 11.

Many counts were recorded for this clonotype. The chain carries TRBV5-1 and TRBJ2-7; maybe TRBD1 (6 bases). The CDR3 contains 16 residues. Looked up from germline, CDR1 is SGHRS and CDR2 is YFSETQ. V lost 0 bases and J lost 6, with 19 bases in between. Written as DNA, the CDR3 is TGCGCCAGCAGCTTGGCCGGGGCCGGTGTAGGGGGCGAGCAGTACTTC. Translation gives CASSLAGAGVGGEQYF.

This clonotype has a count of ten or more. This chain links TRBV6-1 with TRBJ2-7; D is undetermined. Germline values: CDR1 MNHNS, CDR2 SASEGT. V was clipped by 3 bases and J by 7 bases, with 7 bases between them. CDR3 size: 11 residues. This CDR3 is CASSEVPEQYF. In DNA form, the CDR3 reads TGTGCCAGCAGTGAGGTCCCGGAGCAGTACTTC.

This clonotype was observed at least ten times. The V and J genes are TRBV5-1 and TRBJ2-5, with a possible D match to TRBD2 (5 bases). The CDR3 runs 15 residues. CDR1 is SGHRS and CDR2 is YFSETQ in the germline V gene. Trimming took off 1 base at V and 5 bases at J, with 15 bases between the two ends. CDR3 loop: CASSLREKSRETQYF. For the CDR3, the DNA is TGCGCCAGCAGCTTGCGGGAAAAAAGTCGGGAGACCCAGTACTTC.

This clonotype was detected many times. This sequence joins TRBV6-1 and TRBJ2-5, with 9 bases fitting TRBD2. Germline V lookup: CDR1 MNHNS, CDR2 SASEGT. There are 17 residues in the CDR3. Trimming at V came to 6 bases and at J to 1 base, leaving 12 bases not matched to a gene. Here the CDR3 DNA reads TGTGCCAGCAGAGGCCAGAGGGGCGGGAGGGCCCAAGAGACCCAGTACTTC. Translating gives CASRGQRGGRAQETQYF.

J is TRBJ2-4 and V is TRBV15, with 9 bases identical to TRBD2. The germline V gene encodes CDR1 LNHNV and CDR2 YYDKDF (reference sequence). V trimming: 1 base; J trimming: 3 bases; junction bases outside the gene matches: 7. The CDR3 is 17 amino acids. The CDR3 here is CATSRGRLAEGKNIQYF. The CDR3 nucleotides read TGTGCCACCAGCAGAGGTAGACTAGCGGAAGGCAAAAACATTCAGTACTTC.

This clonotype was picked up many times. Written as DNA, the CDR3 is TGTGCCAGCAGACTCGACAGGAACACTGAAGCTTTCTTT. This sequence encodes CASRLDRNTEAFF. The V gene is TRBV7-3, the J gene TRBJ1-1, with D maybe TRBD1 (5 bases). V was pared by 6 bases and J by 1 base, with 9 bases between. The germline V gene has CDR1 SGHTA and CDR2 FQGTGA. This CDR3 region has 13 residues.

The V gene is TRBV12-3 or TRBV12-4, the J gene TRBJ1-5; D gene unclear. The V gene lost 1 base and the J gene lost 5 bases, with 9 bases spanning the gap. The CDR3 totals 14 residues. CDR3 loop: CASSLGVDHQPQHF. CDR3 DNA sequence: TGTGCCAGCAGTTTAGGGGTTGATCATCAGCCCCAGCATTTT.

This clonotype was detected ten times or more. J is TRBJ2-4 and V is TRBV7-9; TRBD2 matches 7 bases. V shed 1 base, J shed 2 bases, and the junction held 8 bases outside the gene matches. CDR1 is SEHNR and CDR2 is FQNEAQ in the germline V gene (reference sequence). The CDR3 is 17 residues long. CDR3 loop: CASSLVAGTMPKNIQYF. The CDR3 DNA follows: TGTGCCAGCAGCTTAGTGGCCGGGACTATGCCCAAAAACATTCAGTACTTC.

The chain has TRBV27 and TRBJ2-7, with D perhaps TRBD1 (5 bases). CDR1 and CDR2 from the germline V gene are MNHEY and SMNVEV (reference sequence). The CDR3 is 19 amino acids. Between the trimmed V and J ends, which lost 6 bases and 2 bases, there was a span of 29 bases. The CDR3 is CASRGEGNTWTTITYEQYF. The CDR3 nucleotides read TGTGCCAGCAGAGGGGAAGGAAATACATGGACCACTATTACCTACGAGCAGTACTTC.

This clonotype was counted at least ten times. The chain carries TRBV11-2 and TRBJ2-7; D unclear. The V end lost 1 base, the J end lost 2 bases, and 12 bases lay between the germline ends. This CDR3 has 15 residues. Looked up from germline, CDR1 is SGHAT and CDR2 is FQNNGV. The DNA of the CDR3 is TGTGCCAGCAGCTTAGTAAGTCAAGAGACCTACGAGCAGTACTTC. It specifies CASSLVSQETYEQYF. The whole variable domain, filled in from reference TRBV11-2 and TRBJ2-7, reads EAGVAQSPRYKIIEKRQSVAFWCNPISGHATLYWYQQILGQGPKLLIQFQNNGVVDDSQLPKDRFSAERLKGVDSTLKIQPAKLEDSAVYLCASSLVSQETYEQYFGPGTRLTVT.

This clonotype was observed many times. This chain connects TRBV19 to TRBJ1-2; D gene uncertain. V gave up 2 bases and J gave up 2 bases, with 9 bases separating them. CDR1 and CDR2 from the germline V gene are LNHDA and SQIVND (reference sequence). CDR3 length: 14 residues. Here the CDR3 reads CASSISTANYGYTF. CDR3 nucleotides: TGTGCCAGTAGTATAAGCACGGCAAACTATGGCTACACCTTC.

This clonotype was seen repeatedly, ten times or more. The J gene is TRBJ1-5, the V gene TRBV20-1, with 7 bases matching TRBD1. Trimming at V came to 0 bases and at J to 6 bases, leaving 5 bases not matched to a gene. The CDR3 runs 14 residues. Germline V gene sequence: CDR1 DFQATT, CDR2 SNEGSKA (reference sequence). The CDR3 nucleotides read TGCAGTGCTAGAGACGACAGGGTAACTCAGCCCCAGCATTTT. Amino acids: CSARDDRVTQPQHF.

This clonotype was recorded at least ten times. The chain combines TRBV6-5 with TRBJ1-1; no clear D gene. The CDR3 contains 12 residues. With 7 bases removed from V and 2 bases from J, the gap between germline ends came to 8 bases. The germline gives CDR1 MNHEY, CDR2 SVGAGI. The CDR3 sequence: CASMDPNTEAFF. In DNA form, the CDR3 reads TGTGCCAGCATGGACCCCAACACTGAAGCTTTCTTT.

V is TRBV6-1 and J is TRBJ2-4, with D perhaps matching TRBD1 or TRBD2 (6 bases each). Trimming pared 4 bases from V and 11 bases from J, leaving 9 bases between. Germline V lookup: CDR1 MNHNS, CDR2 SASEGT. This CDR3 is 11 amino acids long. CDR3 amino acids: CASSVGGLQYF. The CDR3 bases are TGTGCCAGCAGTGTGGGGGGCCTTCAGTACTTC.